The present T cell receptor (beta chain) was sequenced within a study of identical twins. TCRdb reprocessed the 5' RACE reads via MiXCR and lists one record per CDR3 protein. The sample yields around 300,000 distinct CDR3 sequences, about 8.9% seen once. From germline, CDR1 is KGHDR and CDR2 SFDVKD. Trimming pared 5 bases from V and 3 bases from J, leaving 15 bases between. This CDR3 region has 15 residues. This sample also belongs to another study, concerning yellow fever vaccine responses in identical twins.

This TCR was sampled from a woman in her late teens or twenties in good health. This rearrangement joins TRBV24-1 to TRBJ1-1, with D maybe TRBD1 (6 bases). Sequencing input: memory (CD45RO+) T cells sorted from blood. The chain's CDR3 is CATSGGVRGDTEAFF. The CDR3, as DNA: TGTGCCACCAGTGGAGGGGTCAGGGGAGACACTGAAGCTTTCTTT.